Detailed here is one T cell receptor (beta chain). CDR1 is LNHNV and CDR2 is YYDKDF in the germline V gene (reference sequence). CDR3 length: 18 residues. V was pared by 0 bases and J by 2 bases, with 11 bases of the junction left unmatched. These data originate in a study of technical replicates of blood from a handful of donors. The assay was immunoSEQ multiplex PCR, and TCRdb's table has in-frame clones only and misses some. The repertoire has approximately 99,000 clones, approximately 96% of them found once; the top ten carry around 0.35%. V usage is TRBV15 and J usage is TRBJ2-7, with TRBD1 identical over 9 bases. The sample taken for sequencing was T cells isolated from PBMCs. The sequence derives from a human donor in good health. In DNA form, the CDR3 reads TGTGCCACCAGCAGAGACCCTCTAACAGGGGGCTGGCCCTACGAGCAGTACTTC. Translation gives CATSRDPLTGGWPYEQYF.